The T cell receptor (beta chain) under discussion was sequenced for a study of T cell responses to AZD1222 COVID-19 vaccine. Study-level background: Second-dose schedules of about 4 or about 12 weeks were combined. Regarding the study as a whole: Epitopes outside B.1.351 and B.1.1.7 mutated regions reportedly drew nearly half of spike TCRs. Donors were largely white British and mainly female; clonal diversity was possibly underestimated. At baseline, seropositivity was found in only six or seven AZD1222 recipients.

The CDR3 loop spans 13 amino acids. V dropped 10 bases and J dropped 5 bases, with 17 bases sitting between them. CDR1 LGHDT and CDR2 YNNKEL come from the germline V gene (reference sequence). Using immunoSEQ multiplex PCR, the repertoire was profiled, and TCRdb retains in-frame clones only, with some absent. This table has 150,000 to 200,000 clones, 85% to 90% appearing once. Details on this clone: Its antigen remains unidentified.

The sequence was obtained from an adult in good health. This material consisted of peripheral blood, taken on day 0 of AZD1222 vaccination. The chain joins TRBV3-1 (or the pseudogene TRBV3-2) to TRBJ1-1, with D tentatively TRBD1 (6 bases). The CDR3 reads CAITSRGGTEAFF. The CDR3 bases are TGTGCCATCACTTCCAGGGGAGGGACTGAAGCTTTCTTT.